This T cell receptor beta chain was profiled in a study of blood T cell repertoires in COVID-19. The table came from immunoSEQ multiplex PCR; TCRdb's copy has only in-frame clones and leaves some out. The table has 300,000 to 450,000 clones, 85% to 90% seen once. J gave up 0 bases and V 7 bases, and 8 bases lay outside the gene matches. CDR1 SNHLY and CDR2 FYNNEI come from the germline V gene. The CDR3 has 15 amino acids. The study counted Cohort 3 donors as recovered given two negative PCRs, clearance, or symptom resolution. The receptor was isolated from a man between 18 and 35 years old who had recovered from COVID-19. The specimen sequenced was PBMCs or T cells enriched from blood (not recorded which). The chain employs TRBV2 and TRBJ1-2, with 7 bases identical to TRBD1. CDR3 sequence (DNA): TGTGCCAGCACCTCGGACAGGCCTGCTAACTATGGCTACACCTTC. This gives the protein CASTSDRPANYGYTF.